This TCR beta chain was observed in a study of PD-1 blockade in mismatch repair-deficient tumors. TCRdb's table, derived via immunoSEQ multiplex PCR, lists solely in-frame clones and lacks some. This repertoire shows roughly 9,000 clones, 75% to 90% found once; its top ten account for roughly 0.93%. The TCR comes from an adult with mismatch repair-deficient cancer. Sequences were derived from PBMCs, sampled approximately 49 weeks after starting pembrolizumab.

CDR3 sequence reads: CASSENRDNLSGANVLTF. DNA of the CDR3: TGTGCCAGCAGTGAAAACCGGGACAACCTCTCTGGGGCCAACGTCCTGACTTTC. The V gene is TRBV25-1, the J gene TRBJ2-6; the D gene is possibly TRBD1 (6 bases). Germline V gives CDR1 MGHDK, CDR2 SYGVNS. The CDR3 has 18 amino acids. The V and J ends lost 2 bases and 0 bases respectively, with 14 bases between them.